The rows below give T cell receptor beta chains drawn from one sample of a study of T cell changes during pregnancy in multiple sclerosis. The table came from immunoSEQ multiplex PCR; TCRdb's copy has only in-frame clones and leaves some out. The top ten hold under 0.6% of the sample, which has under 75,000 clones, about 90% seen once. The sequencing here drew on CD4+ T cells from peripheral blood mononuclear cells, taken after pregnancy. All receptors derive from a female donor in good health, enrolled as a control in a pregnancy study. CDR3s include the opening cysteine and the closing phenylalanine or tryptophan. The D gene is left open where the match is weak. The size field is filled for only some rows; it gives once, few, many or a size class.

D gene,J gene,V gene,clone size,CDR3 DNA,CDR3 protein
.,TRBJ1-2,TRBV6-4,.,TGTGCCAGCAGTGAAATCTTCGGAGTTAACTATGGCTACACCTTC,CASSEIFGVNYGYTF
.,TRBJ2-3,TRBV4-2,.,TGTGCCAGCAGCCAAGAGAGGACAGCTAGCACAGATACGCAGTATTTT,CASSQERTASTDTQYF
.,TRBJ2-2,TRBV4-3,.,TGCGCCAGCAGCCGGGCAGTGAACACCGGGGAGCTGTTTTTT,CASSRAVNTGELFF
.,TRBJ1-5,TRBV5-6,.,TGTGCCAGCAGCTTGTTAAGGCAGGGCCGCAATCAGCCCCAGCATTTT,CASSLLRQGRNQPQHF
.,TRBJ2-5,TRBV10-3,.,TGTGCCATCAGTGAGTCTAAGGGGCACGAGACCCAGTACTTC,CAISESKGHETQYF
TRBD1,TRBJ2-1,TRBV4-3,once,TGCGCCAGCAGCCGCGACACAGGGGGCGGAAGCAATGAGCAGTTCTTC,CASSRDTGGGSNEQFF
.,TRBJ1-3,TRBV9,.,TGTGCCAGCAGCGTAGCTCTCAGGGCTGGAAACACCATATATTTT,CASSVALRAGNTIYF
.,TRBJ2-7,TRBV25-1,.,TGTGCCAGCAGTGAATATGGCCCCCTCGAGCAGTACTTC,CASSEYGPLEQYF
.,TRBJ2-5,TRBV6-5,.,TGTGCCAGCAGTTGGGGACCGGAGGGTACCCAGTACTTC,CASSWGPEGTQYF
.,TRBJ1-1,TRBV7-2,once,TGTGCCAGCAGCTTAGACAGGATGAACACTGAAGCTTTCTTT,CASSLDRMNTEAFF
.,TRBJ1-2,TRBV5-6,.,TGTGCCAGCAGCTCCCCCAGGGATAACTATGGCTACACCTTC,CASSSPRDNYGYTF
TRBD1,TRBJ1-1,TRBV15,.,TGTGCCACCAGCAGAGCGAGGGACAGAAACACTGAAGCTTTCTTT,CATSRARDRNTEAFF
TRBD2,TRBJ2-3,TRBV19,.,TGTGCCAGTAGTATAGCTGTGACTAGCGGGGGGGCCGGTACAGATACGCAGTATTTT,CASSIAVTSGGAGTDTQYF
TRBD2,TRBJ2-5,TRBV11-3,.,TGTGCCAGCAGCTTAGAGGCTAGCGGGGGGCGGGAGACCCAGTACTTC,CASSLEASGGRETQYF
.,TRBJ1-4,TRBV15,.,TGTGCCACCAGCAGGGGGCCAATTAATGAAAAACTGTTTTTT,CATSRGPINEKLFF
.,TRBJ1-2,TRBV19,.,TGTGCCAGTTATAGAGGGGGAGCCTATGGCTACACCTTC,CASYRGGAYGYTF
.,TRBJ2-2,TRBV9,.,TGTGCCAGCAGCGGCGGACCGGGACAAACGAACACCGGGGAGCTGTTTTTT,CASSGGPGQTNTGELFF
.,TRBJ1-2,TRBV5-1,.,TGCGCCAGCAGCTTGGGAGGCAGGGACTATGGCTACACCTTC,CASSLGGRDYGYTF
.,TRBJ2-1,TRBV5-6,.,TGTGCCAGCAGGTTGAGCGGTGGGAATGAGCAGTTCTTC,CASRLSGGNEQFF
TRBD1,TRBJ2-2,TRBV18,.,TGTGCCAGCTCACCACTAGGTGGGACAGGGACCACCGGGGAGCTGTTTTTT,CASSPLGGTGTTGELFF
.,TRBJ2-4,TRBV11-2,.,TGTGCCAGCAGCGCGGAGGGACCTCTAGCCAAAAACATTCAGTACTTC,CASSAEGPLAKNIQYF
TRBD2,TRBJ2-5,TRBV4-2,.,TGTGCCAGCAGCCAAGATGCCCCGGCTAGCGGACAAGAGACCCAGTACTTC,CASSQDAPASGQETQYF
.,TRBJ1-2,TRBV2,.,TGTGCCAGCAGTGACCGGAGTAATGGCTACACCTTC,CASSDRSNGYTF
.,TRBJ1-5,TRBV19,.,TGTGCCAGTAGTTGGGCCCCTAATCAGCCCCAGCATTTT,CASSWAPNQPQHF
.,TRBJ2-2,TRBV7-9,.,TGTGCCAGCAGCTTAGGGCTAGCGAACACCGGGGAGCTGTTTTTT,CASSLGLANTGELFF
.,TRBJ1-5,TRBV19,.,TGTGCCAGTAGTATAGGCAGTAGCAATCAGCCCCAGCATTTT,CASSIGSSNQPQHF
TRBD1,TRBJ1-2,TRBV11-2,.,TGTGCCAGCAGCTTAGGGGGACAGGGGCTAGACGGCTACACCTTC,CASSLGGQGLDGYTF
.,TRBJ1-2,TRBV5-4,.,TGTGCCAGCAGCCGAGCCGGGAACGATGGCGGCTATGGCTACACCTTC,CASSRAGNDGGYGYTF
.,TRBJ2-1,TRBV20-1,.,TGCAGTGCTCGGTTGGGGGCTGAGCAGTTCTTC,CSARLGAEQFF
.,TRBJ1-5,TRBV7-3,.,TGTGCCAGCAGCCAAGGGTCAGGGGGCAATCAGCCCCAGCATTTT,CASSQGSGGNQPQHF
.,TRBJ1-5,TRBV7-6,.,TGTGCCAGCAGCTTAGTTGCAGGGCCTAGCAATCAGCCCCAGCATTTT,CASSLVAGPSNQPQHF
.,TRBJ2-1,TRBV2,.,TGTGCCAGCAGTGACCCGACAGGCTCCTACAATGAGCAGTTCTTC,CASSDPTGSYNEQFF
TRBD1,TRBJ1-5,TRBV19,once,TGTGCCAGTAGTATGGACAGGGCTTTCAATCAGCCCCAGCATTTT,CASSMDRAFNQPQHF
TRBD1,TRBJ1-3,TRBV5-8,.,TGTGCCAGCAGCCCGGACAGGCGCTCTGGAAACACCATATATTTT,CASSPDRRSGNTIYF
.,TRBJ1-1,TRBV7-9,.,TGTGCCAGCAGCTTCCTTACAGGGTCCACTGAAGCTTTCTTT,CASSFLTGSTEAFF
.,TRBJ1-1,TRBV5-1,.,TGCGCCAGCAGGGAAGGACAGACGAACACTGAAGCTTTCTTT,CASREGQTNTEAFF
TRBD1,TRBJ2-2,TRBV7-3,.,TGTGCCAGCAGCTTGCTGACAGGGTTAGCGAACACCGGGGAGCTGTTTTTT,CASSLLTGLANTGELFF
TRBD1,TRBJ1-4,TRBV5-4,.,TGTGCCAGCAGCTCCGGACAGGGGAGAGCAACTAATGAAAAACTGTTTTTT,CASSSGQGRATNEKLFF
.,TRBJ2-2,TRBV5-1,.,TGCGCCAGCAGCTTTCGGGACACCGGGGAGCTGTTTTTT,CASSFRDTGELFF
.,TRBJ1-2,TRBV19,once,TGTGCCAGTAGTATCGGGTTTGCTAACTATGGCTACACCTTC,CASSIGFANYGYTF
TRBD1,TRBJ1-2,TRBV7-3,.,TGTGCCAGCAGCCGTGACAGGGATGGAGGGAATGGCTACACCTTC,CASSRDRDGGNGYTF
.,TRBJ1-1,TRBV18,.,TGTGCCAGCTCCCGGGGGGGGAACACTGAAGCTTTCTTT,CASSRGGNTEAFF
.,TRBJ1-1,TRBV29-1,.,TGCAGCGTTGACGGGGGCACTGAAGCTTTCTTT,CSVDGGTEAFF
TRBD1,TRBJ1-1,TRBV5-1,.,TGCGCCAGCAGCTTCAGGGGGAGGACTTTCTTT,CASSFRGRTFF
.,TRBJ2-2,TRBV19,.,TGTGCCACCCGGCGGGCGACAAACACCGGGGAGCTGTTTTTT,CATRRATNTGELFF
TRBD1,TRBJ1-1,TRBV19,.,TGTGCCACCCTCAGGGGACAGGCCAACACTGAAGCTTTCTTT,CATLRGQANTEAFF
TRBD1,TRBJ1-1,TRBV7-9,.,TGTGCCAGCAGCTTAGCGCAGGGGGCATCCACTGAAGCTTTCTTT,CASSLAQGASTEAFF
.,TRBJ1-3,TRBV19,.,TGTGCCAGTAGTCTGGGTAGCGCGAGCTCTGGAAACACCATATATTTT,CASSLGSASSGNTIYF